These 4 T cell receptor beta chains share one sample of origin, sequenced in a study of blood T cells in healthy people across ages. For the second PCR, which ran for roughly 7 to 11 cycles, a sample-barcoded 5' primer and a J-beta primer mix were used. TCRdb recomputed calls from the 5' RACE reads with MiXCR, one row per CDR3 protein. The sample records just over 1 million distinct CDR3 sequences, under 55% being singletons. Sequenced sample: blood. These receptors came from a woman aged 55-69 years in good health.

Ten or more counts support this clonotype. The genes are TRBV29-1 and TRBJ2-5, with unresolved D. The CDR3 contains 14 residues. CDR1 is SQVTM and CDR2 is ANQGSEA in the germline V gene. The V end lost 4 bases, the J end lost 2 bases, and 14 bases lay between the germline ends. Written as DNA, the CDR3 is TGCAGCGTTGTAGGTCGACTTCGGCAAGAGACCCAGTACTTC. Translating it yields CSVVGRLRQETQYF.

This clonotype was seen only once. This chain links TRBV24-1 with TRBJ2-5; TRBD1 is a possible D gene (5 bases). The J call is in doubt because the DNA end fits TRBJ2-7 better. The CDR3 extends over 14 amino acids. The V gene's germline CDR1 is KGHDR and CDR2 SFDVKD. DNA of the CDR3: TGTGCCACCAGTGAGCGTGACAGAGCCTACGAGCAGTACTTC. Its protein is CATSERDRAYEQYF.

The chain is built from TRBV12-3 or TRBV12-4 and TRBJ2-7; D is possibly TRBD1 (5 bases). This CDR3 is 16 amino acids long. Trimming pared 1 base from V and 4 bases from J, leaving 17 bases between. The CDR3 sequence: CASSLGDRPRLYEQYF. CDR3 DNA: TGTGCCAGCAGTTTAGGAGACAGACCTCGCCTTTACGAGCAGTACTTC.

This clonotype has only a few counts. The chain recombines TRBV20-1 with TRBJ2-5, with TRBD1 identical over 10 bases. Trimming at V came to 5 bases and at J to 5 bases, leaving 2 bases not matched to a gene. CDR1 DFQATT and CDR2 SNEGSKA come from the germline V gene (reference sequence). The CDR3 spans 12 residues. DNA of the CDR3: TGCAGTGCTGGGGGACAGGGGGAGACCCAGTACTTC. This sequence encodes CSAGGQGETQYF.